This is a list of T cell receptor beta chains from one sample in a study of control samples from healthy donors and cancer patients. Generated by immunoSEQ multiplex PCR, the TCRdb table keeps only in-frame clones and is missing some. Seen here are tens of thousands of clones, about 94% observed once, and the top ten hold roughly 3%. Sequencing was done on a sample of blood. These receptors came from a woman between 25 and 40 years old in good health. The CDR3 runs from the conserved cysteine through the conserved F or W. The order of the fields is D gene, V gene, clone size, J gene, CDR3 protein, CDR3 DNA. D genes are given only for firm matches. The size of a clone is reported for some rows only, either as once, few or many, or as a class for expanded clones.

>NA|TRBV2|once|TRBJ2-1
CASRLISGVSYNEQFF
TGTGCCAGCAGGCTAATTTCGGGGGTTTCCTACAATGAGCAGTTCTTC
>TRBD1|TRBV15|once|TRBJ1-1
CATSQDRANTEAFF
TGTGCCACCAGTCAGGACAGGGCTAACACTGAAGCTTTCTTT
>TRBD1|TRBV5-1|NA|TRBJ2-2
CASSLQPGQSTGELFF
TGCGCCAGCAGCTTACAGCCGGGACAGTCCACCGGGGAGCTGTTTTTT
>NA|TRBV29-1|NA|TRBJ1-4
CSFRGANEKLFF
TGCAGCTTTCGGGGTGCTAATGAAAAACTGTTTTTT
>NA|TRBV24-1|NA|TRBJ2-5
CATSDPEAPQETQYF
TGTGCCACCAGTGACCCGGAGGCTCCCCAAGAGACCCAGTACTTC
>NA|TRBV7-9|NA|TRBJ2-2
CASSLVTGNTGELFF
TGTGCCAGCAGCTTAGTCACAGGAAACACCGGGGAGCTGTTTTTT
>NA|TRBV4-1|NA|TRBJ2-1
CASARGTLPFFYNEQFF
TGCGCCAGCGCCCGAGGGACTCTCCCTTTTTTCTACAATGAGCAGTTCTTC
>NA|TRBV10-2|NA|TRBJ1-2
CASTGGRDYGYTF
TGCGCCAGCACCGGGGGTAGAGACTATGGCTACACCTTC
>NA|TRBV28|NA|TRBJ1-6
CASSFSGGANSPLHF
TGTGCCAGCAGTTTTTCGGGAGGGGCCAATTCACCCCTCCACTTT
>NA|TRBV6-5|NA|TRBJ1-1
CASKQNTEAFF
TGTGCCAGCAAGCAAAACACTGAAGCTTTCTTT
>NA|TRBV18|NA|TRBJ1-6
CASSPTVSYNSPLHF
TGTGCCAGCTCACCTACCGTCTCCTATAATTCACCCCTCCACTTT
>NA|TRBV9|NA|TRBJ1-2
CASSGWGVGPTNYGYTF
TGTGCCAGCAGCGGCTGGGGGGTGGGGCCAACTAACTATGGCTACACCTTC
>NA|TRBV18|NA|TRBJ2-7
CASSPKAPGNTYEQYF
TGTGCCAGCTCACCAAAAGCCCCAGGGAATACCTACGAGCAGTACTTC
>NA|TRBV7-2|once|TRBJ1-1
CASSMGGHTEAFF
TGTGCCAGCAGCATGGGGGGCCACACTGAAGCTTTCTTT
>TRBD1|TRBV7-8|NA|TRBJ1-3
CASSGTASGNTIYF
TGTGCCAGCAGCGGGACAGCGTCTGGAAACACCATATATTTT
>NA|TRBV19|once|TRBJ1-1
CASHYGAEAFF
TGTGCCAGCCACTACGGAGCTGAAGCTTTCTTT
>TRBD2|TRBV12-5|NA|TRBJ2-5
CASGLVRSGGRGGETQYF
TGTGCTAGTGGTTTGGTACGAAGCGGGGGCCGGGGGGGGGAGACCCAGTACTTC
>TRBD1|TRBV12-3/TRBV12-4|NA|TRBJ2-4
CASREGQGWIQYF
TGTGCCAGCAGGGAGGGACAGGGTTGGATTCAGTACTTC
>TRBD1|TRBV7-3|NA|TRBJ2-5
CASSLGPRDSPWNF
TGTGCCAGCAGCTTAGGTCCCCGGGACAGCCCCTGGAACTTC
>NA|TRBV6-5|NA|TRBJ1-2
CASSYAGVSGGGYTF
TGTGCCAGCAGTTACGCCGGGGTTAGCGGGGGCGGCTACACCTTC
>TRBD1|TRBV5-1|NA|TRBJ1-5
CASSLRTGGQPQHF
TGCGCCAGCAGCCTTCGGACAGGAGGTCAGCCCCAGCATTTT
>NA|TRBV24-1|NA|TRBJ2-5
CATSVRGGAQTQYF
TGTGCCACCAGTGTTCGAGGAGGGGCCCAGACCCAGTACTTC
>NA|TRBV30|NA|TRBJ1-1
CAWSQGRSNTEAFF
TGTGCCTGGAGTCAGGGCAGGTCGAACACTGAAGCTTTCTTT
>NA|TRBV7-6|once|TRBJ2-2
CASSREAGELFF
TGTGCCAGCAGCCGGGAAGCCGGGGAGCTGTTTTTT
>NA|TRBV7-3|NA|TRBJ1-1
CASSPATENTEAFF
TGTGCCAGCAGCCCGGCGACGGAGAACACTGAAGCTTTCTTT
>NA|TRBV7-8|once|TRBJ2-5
CASSLRSLSEETQYF
TGTGCCAGCAGCTTAAGGAGCCTCTCGGAGGAGACCCAGTACTTC
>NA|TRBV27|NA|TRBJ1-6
CASSLQGIRSPLHF
TGTGCCAGCAGTTTGCAGGGGATAAGGTCACCCCTCCACTTT
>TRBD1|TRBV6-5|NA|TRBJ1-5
CASSYSNRGDQPQHF
TGTGCCAGCAGTTACTCGAACAGGGGAGATCAGCCCCAGCATTTT
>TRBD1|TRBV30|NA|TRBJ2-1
CAWFEDRNIYNEQFF
TGTGCCTGGTTTGAGGACAGGAATATTTACAATGAGCAGTTCTTC
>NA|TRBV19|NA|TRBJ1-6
CASREQEPSALHF
TGTGCCAGTAGAGAACAGGAGCCCTCGGCCCTCCACTTT
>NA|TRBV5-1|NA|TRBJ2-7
CASSAASYEQYF
TGCGCCAGCAGCGCCGCCTCCTACGAGCAGTACTTC
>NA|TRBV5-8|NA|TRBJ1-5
CASSLLGHDNQPQHF
TGTGCCAGCAGCTTGTTAGGGCACGACAATCAGCCCCAGCATTTT
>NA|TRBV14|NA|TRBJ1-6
CASSRRGSYNSPLHF
TGTGCCAGCAGCCGTCGGGGGTCCTATAATTCACCCCTCCACTTT
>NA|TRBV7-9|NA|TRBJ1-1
CASTITTSEAFF
TGTGCCAGCACCATTACCACGTCTGAAGCTTTCTTT
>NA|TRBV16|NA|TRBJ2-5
CASSQSLAGAFQETQYF
TGTGCCAGCAGCCAATCGTTGGCGGGGGCCTTCCAAGAGACCCAGTACTTC
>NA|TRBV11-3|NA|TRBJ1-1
CASSLDTAQGNF
TGTGCCAGCAGCTTAGATACTGCTCAGGGCAACTTT
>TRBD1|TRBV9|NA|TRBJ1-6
CASSGGQADSPLHF
TGTGCCAGCAGCGGGGGACAGGCCGATTCACCCCTCCACTTT
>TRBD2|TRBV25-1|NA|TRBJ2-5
CASSERGGRETQYF
TGTGCCAGCAGCGAGCGGGGGGGCAGGGAGACCCAGTACTTC
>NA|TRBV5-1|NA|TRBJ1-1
CASSLGSGKQEDEAFF
TGCGCCAGCAGCTTGGGGTCAGGGAAACAGGAGGATGAAGCTTTCTTT
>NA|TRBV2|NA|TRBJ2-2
CASRRDSTTGELFF
TGTGCCAGCAGGCGGGACAGCACTACCGGGGAGCTGTTTTTT
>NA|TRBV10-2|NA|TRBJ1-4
CASSEGEKLFF
TGCGCCAGCAGTGAAGGTGAAAAACTGTTTTTT
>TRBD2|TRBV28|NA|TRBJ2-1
CASIPSTASGEQFF
TGTGCCAGCATCCCCTCGACAGCTAGCGGTGAGCAGTTCTTC
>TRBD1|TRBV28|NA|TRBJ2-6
CASSPPGQGLSGANVLTF
TGTGCCAGCAGCCCTCCGGGACAGGGGCTCTCTGGGGCCAACGTCCTGACTTTC
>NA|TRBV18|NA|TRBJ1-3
CASSPGRGNTIYF
TGTGCCAGCTCACCCGGACGGGGAAACACCATATATTTT
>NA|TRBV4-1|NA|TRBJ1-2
CASSQDRRDGNYGYTF
TGCGCCAGCAGCCAAGATAGAAGGGACGGGAACTATGGCTACACCTTC
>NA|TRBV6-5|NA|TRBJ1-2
CASSYKAVYYGYTF
TGTGCCAGCAGTTATAAAGCAGTTTATTATGGCTACACCTTC
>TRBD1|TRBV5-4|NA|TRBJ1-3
CASSLGQGASGNTIYF
TGTGCCAGCAGCTTGGGACAGGGAGCCTCTGGAAACACCATATATTTT
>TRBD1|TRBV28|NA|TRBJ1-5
CASSSPGQANQPQHF
TGTGCCAGCAGTTCCCCGGGACAGGCAAATCAGCCCCAGCATTTT
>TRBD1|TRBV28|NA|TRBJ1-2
CASSHGTGRYGYTF
TGTGCCAGCAGTCACGGGACAGGGCGCTATGGCTACACCTTC
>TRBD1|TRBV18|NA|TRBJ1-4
CASPPRGLGEKLFF
TGTGCCAGCCCACCGAGGGGGCTTGGTGAAAAACTGTTTTTT
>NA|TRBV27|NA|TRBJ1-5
CASGTRSNQPQHF
TGTGCCAGCGGCACTAGGAGCAATCAGCCCCAGCATTTT
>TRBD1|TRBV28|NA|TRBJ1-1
CASSQDTDRVGAFF
TGTGCCAGCAGTCAAGATACAGACAGGGTCGGAGCTTTCTTT